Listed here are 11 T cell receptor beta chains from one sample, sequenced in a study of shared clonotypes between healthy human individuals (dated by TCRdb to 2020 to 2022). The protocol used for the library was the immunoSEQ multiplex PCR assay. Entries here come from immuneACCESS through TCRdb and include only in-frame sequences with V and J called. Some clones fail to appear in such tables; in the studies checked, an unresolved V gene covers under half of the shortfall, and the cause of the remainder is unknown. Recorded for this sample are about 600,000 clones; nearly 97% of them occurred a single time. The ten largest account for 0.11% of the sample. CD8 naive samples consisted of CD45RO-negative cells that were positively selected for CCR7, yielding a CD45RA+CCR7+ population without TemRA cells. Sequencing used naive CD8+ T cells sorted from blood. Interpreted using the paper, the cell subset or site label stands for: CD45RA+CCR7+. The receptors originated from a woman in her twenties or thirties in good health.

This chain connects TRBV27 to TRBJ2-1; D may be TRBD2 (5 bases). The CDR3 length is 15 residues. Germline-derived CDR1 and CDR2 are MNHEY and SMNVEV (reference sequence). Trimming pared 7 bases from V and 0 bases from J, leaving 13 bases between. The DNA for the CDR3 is TGTGCCAGCACCGACCGAGGGAGCTCCTACAATGAGCAGTTCTTC. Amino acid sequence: CASTDRGSSYNEQFF.

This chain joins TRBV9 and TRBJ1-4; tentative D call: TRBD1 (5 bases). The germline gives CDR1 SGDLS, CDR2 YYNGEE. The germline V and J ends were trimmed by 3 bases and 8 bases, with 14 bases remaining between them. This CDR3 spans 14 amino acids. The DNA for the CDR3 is TGTGCCAGCAGCGCAGGAAGTCGGGGCGAAAAACTGTTTTTT. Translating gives CASSAGSRGEKLFF. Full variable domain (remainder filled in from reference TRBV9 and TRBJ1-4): DSGVTQTPKHLITATGQRVTLRCSPRSGDLSVYWYQQSLDQGLQFLIQYYNGEERAKGNILERFSAQQFPDLHSELNLSSLELGDSALYFCASSAGSRGEKLFFGSGTQLSVL.

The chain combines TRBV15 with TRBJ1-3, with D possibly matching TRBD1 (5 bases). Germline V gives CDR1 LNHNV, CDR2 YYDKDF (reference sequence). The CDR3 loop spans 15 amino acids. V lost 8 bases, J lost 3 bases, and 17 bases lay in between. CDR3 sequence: CATATSRVSGNTIYF. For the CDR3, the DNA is TGTGCCACCGCCACGTCCAGGGTTAGTGGAAACACCATATATTTT.

The CDR3 DNA sequence: TGTGCCAGCAGCTCTCCCGACAGGGGGACTGAAGCTTTCTTT. This codes for CASSSPDRGTEAFF. The chain uses TRBV5-4 and TRBJ1-1; 9 nucleotides line up with TRBD1. Looked up from germline, CDR1 is SGHNT and CDR2 is YYREEE (reference sequence). This CDR3 contains 14 residues. V was clipped by 3 bases and J by 5 bases; unmatched bases: 5.

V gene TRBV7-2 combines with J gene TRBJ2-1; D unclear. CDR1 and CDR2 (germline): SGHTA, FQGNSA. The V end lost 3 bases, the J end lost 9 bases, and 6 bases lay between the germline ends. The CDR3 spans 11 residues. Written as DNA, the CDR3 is TGTGCCAGCAGCTTGGGTGGTGAGCAGTTCTTC. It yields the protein CASSLGGEQFF.

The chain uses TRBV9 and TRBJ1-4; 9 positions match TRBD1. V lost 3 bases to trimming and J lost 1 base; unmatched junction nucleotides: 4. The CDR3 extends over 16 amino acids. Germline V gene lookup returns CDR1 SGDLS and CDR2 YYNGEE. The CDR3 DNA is TGTGCCAGCAGCGGTACAGGGGGCGAAACTAATGAAAAACTGTTTTTT. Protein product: CASSGTGGETNEKLFF.

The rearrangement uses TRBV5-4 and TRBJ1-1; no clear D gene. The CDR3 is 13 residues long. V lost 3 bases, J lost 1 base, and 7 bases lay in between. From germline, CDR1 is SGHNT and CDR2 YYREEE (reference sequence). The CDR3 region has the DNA TGTGCCAGCAGCTCCGACGGGAACACTGAAGCTTTCTTT. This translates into CASSSDGNTEAFF.

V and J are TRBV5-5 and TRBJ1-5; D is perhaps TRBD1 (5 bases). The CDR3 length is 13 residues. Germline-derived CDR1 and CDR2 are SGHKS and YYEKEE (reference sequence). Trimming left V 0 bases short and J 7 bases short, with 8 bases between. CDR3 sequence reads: CASSLGGHQPQHF. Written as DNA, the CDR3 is TGTGCCAGCAGCTTGGGTGGACACCAGCCCCAGCATTTT.

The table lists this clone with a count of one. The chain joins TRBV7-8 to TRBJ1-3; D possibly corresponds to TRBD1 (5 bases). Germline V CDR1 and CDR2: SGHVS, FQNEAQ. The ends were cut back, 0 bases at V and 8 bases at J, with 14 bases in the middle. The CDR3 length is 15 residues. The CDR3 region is CASSLAPGTADTIYF. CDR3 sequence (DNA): TGTGCCAGCAGCTTAGCGCCGGGGACCGCTGACACCATATATTTT.

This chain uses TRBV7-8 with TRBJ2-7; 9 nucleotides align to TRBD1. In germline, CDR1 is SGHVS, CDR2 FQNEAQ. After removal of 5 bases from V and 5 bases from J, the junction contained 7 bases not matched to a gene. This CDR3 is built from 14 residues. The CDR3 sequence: CASSPRGTGHEQYF. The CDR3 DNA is TGTGCCAGCAGCCCCAGGGGGACAGGGCACGAGCAGTACTTC. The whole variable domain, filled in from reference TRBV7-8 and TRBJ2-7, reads GAGVSQSPRYKVAKRGQDVALRCDPISGHVSLFWYQQALGQGPEFLTYFQNEAQLDKSGLPSDRFFAERPEGSVSTLKIQRTQQEDSAVYLCASSPRGTGHEQYFGPGTRLTVT.

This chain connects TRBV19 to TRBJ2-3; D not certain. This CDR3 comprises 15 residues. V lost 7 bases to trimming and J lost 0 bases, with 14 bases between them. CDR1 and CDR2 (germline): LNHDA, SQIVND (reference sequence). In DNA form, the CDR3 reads TGTGCCAGTAACATGGGCAGTACTAGCACAGATACGCAGTATTTT. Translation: CASNMGSTSTDTQYF.